This T cell receptor beta chain was captured in a study of vaccination and CD4 T cells after COVID-19. Points on this clonotype: As yet, its antigen is unknown.

Treatment described: approximately 10-day PBMC culture with coronavirus spike peptide pools or control peptides (ViraFEST assay). Peptide pools at 8.5 to 10 ug/ml, together with roughly 10 IU/ml IL-2, were added to cultures of roughly 2.1 million PBMCs per well. The CDR3 consists of 15 residues. Per the germline V gene, CDR1 is MNHNS and CDR2 is SASEGT. Germline trimming cut 5 bases from V and 4 bases from J; bases unmatched to any gene: 4. Researchers used the Oncomine TCR Beta short-read assay to sequence DNA from cultured CD4+ T cells. TCRdb analysed the PCR reads with MiXCR anew, one entry per CDR3 protein. The sample has 15,000 to 20,000 distinct CDR3 sequences, around 32% seen once.

Sequencing used cultured CD4+ T cells from blood. The clonotype originates from a human donor with COVID-19. The chain employs TRBV6-1 and TRBJ2-1, with 11 bases lining up with TRBD2. The CDR3 DNA reads as TGTGCCAGCAGTCCCCGGACTAGCGGGTACAATGAGCAGTTCTTC. This codes for CASSPRTSGYNEQFF.